A selection of T cell receptor beta chains follows, all from one sample in a study of blood T cell repertoires in COVID-19. Clones were read by immunoSEQ multiplex PCR, and TCRdb kept only the in-frame ones, dropping some. The table has fewer than 70,000 clones, 75% to 90% seen once. The sequencing input was peripheral blood. These receptors were taken from a human donor in a cohort sampled during active COVID-19. The CDR3 runs from the conserved cysteine through the conserved F or W. A D gene is named only where the DNA matches it firmly. Size values are once, few and many counts, or a class for expanded clones, and some rows have none.

V	J	size	D	CDR3	DNA
TRBV5-4	TRBJ2-5	.	TRBD2	CASSTGTSGQETQYF	TGTGCCAGCAGCACCGGGACTAGCGGACAAGAGACCCAGTACTTC
TRBV18	TRBJ1-1	.	TRBD1	CASSPGTVNTEAFF	TGTGCCAGCTCACCAGGGACAGTAAACACTGAAGCTTTCTTT
TRBV19	TRBJ2-1	.	TRBD2	CASSTGTSGRTYNEQFF	TGTGCCAGTAGTACGGGGACTAGCGGGAGGACCTACAATGAGCAGTTCTTC
TRBV5-1	TRBJ2-1	.	TRBD2	CASSSFGTSGKGGSYNEQFF	TGCGCCAGCAGCTCCTTCGGGACTAGCGGAAAAGGGGGCTCCTACAATGAGCAGTTCTTC
TRBV25-1	TRBJ2-1	.	TRBD2	CASTGTSGGYNEQFF	TGTGCCAGCACCGGGACTAGCGGGGGGTACAATGAGCAGTTCTTC
TRBV5-4	TRBJ1-2	once	.	CASSLVGGVYGYTF	TGTGCCAGCAGCTTGGTAGGGGGGGTCTATGGCTACACCTTC
TRBV4-3	TRBJ2-3	.	.	CASSGDSFTDTQYF	TGCGCCAGCAGCGGTGACTCTTTCACAGATACGCAGTATTTT
TRBV7-9	TRBJ2-7	.	TRBD1	CASRAGTGTEQYF	TGTGCCAGCAGAGCCGGGACAGGGACTGAGCAGTACTTC
TRBV3-1/TRBV3-2	TRBJ2-1	.	.	CASSRHRDNYNEQFF	TGTGCCAGCAGCCGTCATCGGGACAACTACAATGAGCAGTTCTTC
TRBV3-1/TRBV3-2	TRBJ2-2	.	.	CASMDTNTGELFF	TGTGCCAGCATGGACACAAACACCGGGGAGCTGTTTTTT
TRBV4-1	TRBJ1-5	.	TRBD1	CASSQDRQGRGQPQHF	TGCGCCAGCAGCCAAGATAGACAGGGAAGGGGTCAGCCCCAGCATTTT
TRBV18	TRBJ2-3	.	TRBD2	CASSLVTSGLTHTQYF	TGTGCCAGCTCACTAGTCACTAGCGGCTTAACGCATACGCAGTATTTT
TRBV3-1/TRBV3-2	TRBJ2-5	.	TRBD1	CASSPRGQGDVAQYF	TGTGCCAGCAGCCCGAGGGGACAGGGTGACGTGGCCCAGTACTTC
TRBV4-3	TRBJ1-6	.	TRBD1	CASSQEARTGGSPLHF	TGCGCCAGCAGCCAAGAGGCGAGGACAGGGGGTTCACCCCTCCACTTT
TRBV3-1/TRBV3-2	TRBJ2-5	.	TRBD1	CASSLTGFGETQYF	TGTGCCAGCAGCCTGACAGGGTTCGGCGAGACCCAGTACTTC
TRBV9	TRBJ1-1	.	.	CASSEEINTEAFF	TGTGCCAGCAGCGAGGAGATAAACACTGAAGCTTTCTTT
TRBV11-2	TRBJ1-6	.	TRBD1	CASSSRGPVNSPLHF	TGTGCCAGCAGCTCCAGGGGGCCTGTTAATTCACCCCTCCACTTT
TRBV4-1	TRBJ2-6	.	TRBD1	CASSQVAGTGGRGANVLTF	TGCGCCAGCAGCCAAGTTGCCGGGACAGGGGGCCGTGGGGCCAACGTCCTGACTTTC
TRBV6-1	TRBJ1-4	.	.	CASSDPPYRATNEKLFF	TGTGCCAGCAGTGACCCCCCCTACAGGGCAACTAATGAAAAACTGTTTTTT
TRBV4-3	TRBJ1-2	.	.	CASSKGVGDYGYTF	TGCGCCAGCAGCAAGGGGGTAGGTGACTATGGCTACACCTTC
TRBV19	TRBJ2-3	.	TRBD1	CASRQGRSTDTQYF	TGTGCCAGTCGACAGGGGCGAAGCACAGATACGCAGTATTTT
TRBV7-3	TRBJ1-6	few	.	CASSSGNSPLHF	TGTGCCAGCAGCTCAGGAAATTCACCCCTCCACTTT
TRBV5-1	TRBJ2-1	once	.	CASSLAQGKYNEQFF	TGCGCCAGCAGCTTGGCTCAGGGGAAATACAATGAGCAGTTCTTC
TRBV19	TRBJ2-1	.	TRBD1	CASSMGTGIGGEQFF	TGTGCCAGTAGTATGGGGACAGGGATAGGTGGTGAGCAGTTCTTC